This TCR beta chain was captured by sequencing in a study of OX40 agonist ivuxolimab in advanced cancers. Study-wide background: Ivuxolimab doses were 0.01, 0.1, 0.3, 1.5, 3 or 10 mg/kg every 2 weeks. Age averaged around 54 years (range roughly 20 to 90), and roughly 82% were male. In three patients, partial responses were observed, one with hepatocellular carcinoma and two with cutaneous melanoma.

As to this clone: What it recognizes is unknown.

Data came from immunoSEQ multiplex PCR; TCRdb stores just in-frame clones and leaves some out. The sample shows some 100,000 clones, 80% to 90% of them seen only once. Study-level findings and limits: Averaging showed that CD8+ T cells had more expanded clones than CD4+ did.

CDR3 length equals 18 residues. The V and J ends lost 3 bases and 2 bases, in that order; junction bases with no gene match: 12. Germline CDR1 and CDR2: SGHVS and FQNEAQ. Specimen: CD4+ or CD8+ T cells sorted from blood, collected in a trial of the OX40 agonist ivuxolimab. The rearrangement uses TRBV7-8 and TRBJ2-5, with TRBD2 matching 10 bases. The TCR sequence derives from an adult with an advanced solid tumor such as melanoma, head and neck, liver or kidney cancer. CDR3 DNA: TGTGCCAGCAGCTTGCATAGGTTCAGCGGGGGGGATCAAGAGACCCAGTACTTC. It specifies CASSLHRFSGGDQETQYF.